This entry describes one TCR beta chain. Antigen: not known. TCR beta cDNA libraries included unique molecular identifiers. TCRdb re-called the PCR reads through MiXCR, storing one row per CDR3 protein. The top ten clones hold over 10% of a sample with about half a million distinct CDR3 sequences, under 55% of them seen once. Trimming took 5 bases from V and 4 from J, leaving 28 bases between them. Germline V gene data show CDR1 as MRHNA and CDR2 as SNTAGT. The CDR3 has 19 amino acids. These data are taken from a study of post-analysis software for immune sequencing data. General study points: Roughly five TRBV segments were significantly more frequent in patients than in controls. TRBV5-6, TRBV5-1 and TRBV20-1 were among these segments.

The sequence derives from a girl aged 5-17 years with multiple sclerosis. The chain uses TRBV6-4 and TRBJ2-3, with D possibly being TRBD1 or TRBD2 (5 bases each). Sample: blood. The CDR3 region has the DNA TGTGCCAGCAGTCGACCCCGCTCACTAGGGGAGCGGTCTGCAGATACGCAGTATTTT. It is translated as CASSRPRSLGERSADTQYF.